This T cell receptor (beta chain) was sequenced in a study of blood T cells in healthy people across ages. Study results and caveats: Estimates of total diversity, which came from one million sequenced T cells, were considered to be underestimates.

Combining a sample-barcoded 5' primer with a J-beta primer mix, a second PCR ran for about 6 to 11 cycles. Individual samples furnished no less than 2.5 million CDR3-containing paired-end reads apiece. TCRdb re-called the 5' RACE reads through MiXCR, storing one row per CDR3 protein. The sample yields roughly 410,000 distinct CDR3 sequences, about 55% seen once. Turning to this clonotype: What it binds is unknown.

The CDR3 runs to 17 residues. Germline CDR1 reads SGHTA; CDR2 reads FQGNSA. The ends lost 1 base at V and 9 bases at J; junction bases unmatched: 14. This rearrangement joins TRBV7-2 to TRBJ2-1, with 8 bases lining up with TRBD2. Input material: blood. This sequence originates from a man aged 60 to 69 in good health. CDR3 region: CASSLVAGTSGNGEQFF. Written as DNA, the CDR3 is TGTGCCAGCAGCTTAGTTGCAGGCACTAGCGGTAATGGTGAGCAGTTCTTC.